This T cell receptor beta chain stems from a study of cytomegalovirus exposure and HLA in healthy donors. About the study: An earlier analysis identified some 110 million unique TCR beta sequences in about 179 million T cells. Study-wide results and limits: Likely technical artifact: a cluster of highly shared sequence variants.

Concerning this clone: Its antigen is not identified.

This CDR3 contains 16 residues. With 1 base clipped from V and 5 bases from J, the junction kept 5 bases outside the gene matches. CDR1 and CDR2 from the germline V gene are SGHAT and FQNNGV. This PCR relied on a set of 60 Vbeta primers and 13 Jbeta primers. Original analysis: About 11 million of 80 million or so unique TCR beta chains were shared, per a later count. Method: immunoSEQ multiplex PCR; TCRdb's copy keeps in-frame clones and lacks some. The V and J calls and the clone size are those of that table, but D and trimming were determined from the DNA. The profile shows 250,000 to 350,000 clones, 75% to 90% of them singletons.

This receptor was taken from a man aged 40-50 years in good health and CMV-seropositive. The chain links TRBV11-2 to TRBJ2-5; 12 bases are shared with TRBD1. Sequenced: PBMCs. In DNA form, the CDR3 reads TGTGCCAGCAGCTTAGCGGGACAGGGGGCGTGGGAGACCCAGTACTTC. It specifies CASSLAGQGAWETQYF.